The present entry profiles one TCR beta chain with its context. The sample originates from a study of T cell changes during pregnancy in multiple sclerosis. The CDR3 totals 12 residues. Trimming removed 4 bases from V and 2 bases from J, with 6 bases in between. Germline loops: CDR1 LNHDA, CDR2 SQIVND (reference sequence). Assay used: immunoSEQ multiplex PCR; TCRdb lists only in-frame clones, some missing. The sample lists 85,000 to 100,000 clones, approximately 92% occurring once. The sequence derives from a female donor with multiple sclerosis, enrolled in a pregnancy study. The chain uses TRBV19 and TRBJ2-7; D ambiguous. Specimen: peripheral blood, collected in the first trimester of pregnancy. CDR3 DNA sequence: TGTGCCAGTAGTACAGGAACCTACGAGCAGTACTTC. This codes for CASSTGTYEQYF.